The 12 T cell receptor beta chains below come from one sample, sequenced in a study of technical replicates of blood from a handful of donors. TCRdb's copy holds only in-frame clones and misses some; the assay was immunoSEQ multiplex PCR. The table shows about 70,000 clones, with approximately 96% occurring only once. The specimen was T cells isolated from PBMCs. All receptors derive from a human donor in good health.

The chain joins TRBV7-8 to TRBJ2-1; D is possibly TRBD2 (6 bases). The germline V gene encodes CDR1 SGHVS and CDR2 FQNEAQ. V lost 11 bases to trimming and J lost 3 bases, with 17 bases between them. The CDR3 loop spans 14 amino acids. In DNA, the CDR3 is TGTGCCCGGCCGGGACTTCGGAACTACAATGAGCAGTTCTTC. It translates to CARPGLRNYNEQFF.

This clone was seen once. The gene calls are TRBV4-1 and TRBJ1-1; no firm D call. CDR3 length: 14 amino acids. Trimming stripped 1 base from V and 1 base from J, with 7 bases between. Germline V gives CDR1 MGHRA, CDR2 YSYEKL. The CDR3 DNA follows: TGCGCCAGCAGCCAAGGTTTCGGGAACACTGAAGCTTTCTTT. It translates to CASSQGFGNTEAFF.

The chain joins TRBV2 to TRBJ1-4, with TRBD1 matching over 7 bases. Germline V gene lookup returns CDR1 SNHLY and CDR2 FYNNEI. With V trimmed by 6 bases and J by 8 bases, 9 bases remained unmatched. There are 14 residues in the CDR3. CDR3 region: CASRRTGTLEKLFF. The CDR3 DNA reads as TGTGCCAGCAGGCGGACAGGAACTTTAGAAAAACTGTTTTTT.

The genes are TRBV12-5 and TRBJ2-5; 8 bases align to TRBD1. V trimming: 8 bases; J trimming: 5 bases; junction bases outside the gene matches: 7. The CDR3 spans 13 residues. The germline gives CDR1 LGHNT, CDR2 FRNRAP. The CDR3 reads CASRQGPWETQYF. In DNA form, the CDR3 reads TGTGCTAGTCGACAGGGGCCATGGGAGACCCAGTACTTC.

The chain couples TRBV10-2 to TRBJ1-5, with D possibly being TRBD1 (6 bases). Looked up from germline, CDR1 is WSHSY and CDR2 is SAAADI. Trimming pared 10 bases from V and 6 bases from J, leaving 16 bases between. The CDR3 has 13 residues. CDR3 amino acids: CATKQGSGQPQHF. Here the CDR3 DNA reads TGCGCCACCAAACAGGGTAGTGGTCAGCCCCAGCATTTT.

The rearrangement joins TRBV4-1 to TRBJ1-1; the D gene is possibly TRBD1 (6 bases). This CDR3 is built from 14 residues. The germline V and J ends were trimmed by 4 bases and 7 bases, with 16 bases remaining between them. Germline CDR1 reads MGHRA; CDR2 reads YSYEKL. This CDR3 reads CASSRDMSTVEAFF. CDR3 coding DNA: TGCGCCAGCAGCCGGGACATGTCAACGGTTGAAGCTTTCTTT.

This clone has a single count. The DNA for the CDR3 is TGTGCCAGCAGTTCGATAGACGGAGGACCCTACAATGAGCAGTTCTTC. Protein sequence: CASSSIDGGPYNEQFF. The chain carries TRBV27 and TRBJ2-1; possibly TRBD2 for D (5 bases). V was trimmed by 4 bases and J by 2 bases, leaving 15 bases between them. CDR1 is MNHEY and CDR2 is SMNVEV in the germline V gene (reference sequence). CDR3 size: 16 residues.

V and J are TRBV5-1 and TRBJ1-2; a possible D gene is TRBD1 (6 bases). The CDR3 has 15 residues. Germline CDR1 and CDR2: SGHRS and YFSETQ. V lost 3 bases, J lost 8 bases, and 20 bases lay in between. CDR3 loop: CASSYQGTGYEGYTF. The CDR3, as DNA: TGCGCCAGCAGCTACCAGGGGACGGGGTATGAAGGCTACACCTTC.

The V call is TRBV11-2, the J call TRBJ2-2; no definite D call. The CDR3 is 15 amino acids. Trimming pared 4 bases from V and 4 bases from J, leaving 13 bases between. Germline lookup yields CDR1 SGHAT and CDR2 FQNNGV. In nucleotides, the CDR3 is TGTGCCAGCAGCTCTCCGAGGAATCCCACCGGGGAGCTGTTTTTT. Encoded protein: CASSSPRNPTGELFF.

The chain employs TRBV15 and TRBJ2-1; 9 nucleotides line up with TRBD1. The CDR3 has 13 residues. Unmatched junction bases numbered 7, after V lost 2 bases and J lost 14 bases. The V gene's germline CDR1 is LNHNV and CDR2 YYDKDF (reference sequence). The CDR3 protein is CATSRYDRGNKFF. CDR3 DNA: TGTGCCACCAGCAGATATGACAGGGGGAATAAGTTCTTC.

This CDR3 is CASSQEKAGAWGTEAFF. CDR3 bases: TGCGCCAGCAGCCAAGAGAAGGCAGGGGCCTGGGGCACTGAAGCTTTCTTT. This chain joins TRBV4-1 and TRBJ1-1; possibly TRBD1 for D (6 bases). The CDR3 sequence is 17 residues long. Trimming pared 0 bases from V and 4 bases from J, leaving 18 bases between. Germline V gene lookup returns CDR1 MGHRA and CDR2 YSYEKL.

V gene TRBV5-4 combines with J gene TRBJ1-2; 7 bases align to TRBD1. The CDR3 consists of 15 residues. The V and J ends lost 4 bases and 8 bases, in that order; junction bases with no gene match: 14. Looked up from germline, CDR1 is SGHNT and CDR2 is YYREEE (reference sequence). The CDR3 loop is CASSVPGQPFRGYTF. For the CDR3, the DNA is TGTGCCAGCAGCGTTCCGGGACAGCCCTTTAGAGGCTACACCTTC.